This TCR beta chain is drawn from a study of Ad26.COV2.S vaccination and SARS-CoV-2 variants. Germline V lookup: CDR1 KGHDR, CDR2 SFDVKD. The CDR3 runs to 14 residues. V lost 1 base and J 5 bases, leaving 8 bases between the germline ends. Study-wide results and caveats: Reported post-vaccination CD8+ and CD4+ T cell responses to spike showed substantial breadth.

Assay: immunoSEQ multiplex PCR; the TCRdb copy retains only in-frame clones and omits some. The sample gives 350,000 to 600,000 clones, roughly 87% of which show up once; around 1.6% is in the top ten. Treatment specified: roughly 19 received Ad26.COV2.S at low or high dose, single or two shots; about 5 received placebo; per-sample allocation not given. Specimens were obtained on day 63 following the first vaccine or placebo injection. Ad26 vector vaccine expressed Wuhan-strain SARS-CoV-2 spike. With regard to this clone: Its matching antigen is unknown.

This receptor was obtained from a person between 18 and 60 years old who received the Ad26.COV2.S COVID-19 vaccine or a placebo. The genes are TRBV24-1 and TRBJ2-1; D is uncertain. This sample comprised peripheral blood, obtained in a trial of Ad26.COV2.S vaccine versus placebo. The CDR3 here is CATSDLVDNNEQFF. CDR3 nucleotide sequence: TGTGCCACCAGTGATTTAGTTGACAACAATGAGCAGTTCTTC.